This T cell receptor (beta chain) was captured in a study of beta chain features in type 1 diabetes. Germline CDR1 and CDR2: DFQATT and SNEGSKA (reference sequence). The CDR3 has 11 amino acids. V shed 3 bases and J shed 5 bases, with 8 bases lying between them. The whole isolated RNA underwent reverse transcription, so sequencing captured expressed TCRB transcripts. Assay: immunoSEQ multiplex PCR; the TCRdb copy retains only in-frame clones and omits some. The sample yields around 300,000 clones, 8% seen once. In its sample, this clone was seen a few times. The receptor was derived from a young woman in good health. The gene calls are TRBV20-1 and TRBJ2-7; D is uncertain. Sequencing input: central memory CD4+ T cells from blood. CDR3 sequence reads: CSASRVDEQYV. The DNA for the CDR3 is TGCAGTGCTAGCCGGGTCGACGAGCAGTACGTC.